The 28 T cell receptor beta chains in this list originate from one sample, sequenced in a study of cytomegalovirus exposure and HLA in healthy donors. The primer mix had 60 Vbeta and 13 Jbeta primers. The method was immunoSEQ multiplex PCR; TCRdb's version includes in-frame clones alone and lacks a portion of them. Among some 93,000 clones, 82% were seen once, and the ten largest hold about 4%. Specimen: PBMCs. The receptors here all came from a man over 45 in good health and CMV-seronegative.

This sequence joins TRBV30 and TRBJ2-5, with D possibly matching TRBD2 (6 bases). The length of the CDR3 is 11 residues. Germline values: CDR1 GTSNPN, CDR2 SVGIG (reference sequence). V gave up 2 bases and J gave up 11 bases, with 12 bases separating them. CDR3: CAWSLWRDQYF. For the CDR3, the DNA is TGTGCCTGGAGTTTGTGGAGGGATCAGTACTTC. Full variable domain (remainder filled in from reference TRBV30 and TRBJ2-5): SQTIHQWPATLVQPVGSPLSLECTVEGTSNPNLYWYRQAAGRGLQLLFYSVGIGQISSEVPQNLSASRPQDRQFILSSKKLLLSDSGFYLCAWSLWRDQYFGPGTRLLVL.

This clone was counted between two and nine times. The rearrangement uses TRBV6-6 and TRBJ2-3, with 10 bases matching TRBD2. Germline V CDR1 and CDR2: MNHNY, SVGAGI (reference sequence). This CDR3 is built from 14 residues. With V trimmed by 5 bases and J by 10 bases, 9 bases remained unmatched. In nucleotides, the CDR3 is TGTGCCAGCAGTACTCCGGGACTAGCGATTTCGCAGTATTTT. Protein sequence: CASSTPGLAISQYF.

The chain has TRBV18 and TRBJ1-4; D is unresolved. The CDR3 consists of 14 residues. V lost 6 bases and J lost 4, with 12 bases in between. The germline V gene encodes CDR1 KGHSH and CDR2 LQKENI. The CDR3 loop reads CASSPDGGNEKLFF. CDR3 in DNA: TGTGCCAGCTCCCCTGACGGAGGTAATGAAAAACTGTTTTTT.

The chain recombines TRBV28 with TRBJ2-1, with TRBD2 matching over 12 bases. Unmatched junction bases numbered 3, after V lost 4 bases and J lost 8 bases. Germline V gene lookup returns CDR1 MDHEN and CDR2 SYDVKM. This CDR3 has 14 amino acids. The DNA for the CDR3 is TGTGCCAGCAGTTCGACTAGCGGGAGAGATGAGCAGTTCTTC. Translating it yields CASSSTSGRDEQFF. Together with reference TRBV28 and TRBJ2-1, the CDR3 gives the full variable domain: DVKVTQSSRYLVKRTGEKVFLECVQDMDHENMFWYRQDPGLGLRLIYFSYDVKMKEKGDIPEGYSVSREKKERFSLILESASTNQTSMYLCASSSTSGRDEQFFGPGTRLTVL.

The chain recombines TRBV5-1 with TRBJ2-5; 8 nucleotides match TRBD2. CDR1 is SGHRS and CDR2 is YFSETQ in the germline V gene. V was pared by 1 base and J by 4 bases, with 3 bases of the junction left unmatched. The CDR3 runs to 14 residues. Written as DNA, the CDR3 is TGCGCCAGCAGCTTGCTCAGCGGGAGAGAGACCCAGTACTTC. Its protein product is CASSLLSGRETQYF.

The chain recombines TRBV7-3 with TRBJ2-3, with 11 bases lining up with TRBD2. Germline V gene data show CDR1 as SGHTA and CDR2 as FQGTGA. The length of the CDR3 is 22 residues. V lost 3 bases, J lost 0 bases, and 20 bases stayed unmatched. The DNA for the CDR3 is TGTGCCAGCAGCTTGCCCAACAGGGTAGCGGGAGGGCTAGAAGCTAGCACAGATACGCAGTATTTT. This gives the protein CASSLPNRVAGGLEASTDTQYF.

This clone has a handful of counts. This chain uses TRBV15 with TRBJ2-2; TRBD2 agrees at 7 bases. Germline V gene lookup returns CDR1 LNHNV and CDR2 YYDKDF (reference sequence). This CDR3 is 15 amino acids long. Trimming removed 5 bases from V and 4 bases from J; junction bases left unmatched: 7. This CDR3 is CATSPAGEVTGELFF. In DNA, the CDR3 is TGTGCCACCAGCCCCGCGGGAGAGGTCACCGGGGAGCTGTTTTTT.

The rearrangement joins TRBV5-1 to TRBJ2-2; the D gene is possibly TRBD1 (7 bases). Germline assignment: CDR1 SGHRS and CDR2 YFSETQ. V was shortened by 1 base and J by 5 bases, with 15 bases between the two germline ends. This CDR3 spans 16 amino acids. The CDR3 DNA reads as TGCGCCAGCAGCTTGTACAGGGGCGCGGGAACCGGGGAGCTGTTTTTT. This encodes CASSLYRGAGTGELFF.

V and J are TRBV5-6 and TRBJ2-1; the match to TRBD2 covers 8 bases. Germline CDR1 and CDR2: SGHDT and YYEEEE. J gave up 8 bases and V 3 bases, and 13 bases lay outside the gene matches. CDR3 length equals 16 residues. In DNA, the CDR3 is TGTGCCAGCAGCTCCATAGGACGGGGACTAGGGGATGAGCAGTTCTTC. Translating it yields CASSSIGRGLGDEQFF.

The V gene is TRBV10-3, the J gene TRBJ1-2; no firm D call. The germline V and J ends were trimmed by 4 bases and 2 bases, with 11 bases remaining between them. There are 14 residues in the CDR3. Germline V CDR1 and CDR2: ENHRY, SYGVKD. The DNA of the CDR3 is TGTGCCATCAGTGTGACGGGTTTGAACTATGGCTACACCTTC. As protein: CAISVTGLNYGYTF.

V is TRBV6-1 and J is TRBJ2-7, with a tentative D call TRBD1 (5 bases). V gave up 6 bases and J gave up 0 bases, with 9 bases separating them. The CDR3 consists of 13 residues. Germline CDR1 reads MNHNS; CDR2 reads SASEGT. The CDR3 DNA is TGTGCCAGCAGCGCAGGGTTCTCCTACGAGCAGTACTTC. Its translation: CASSAGFSYEQYF.

The V gene is TRBV4-2, the J gene TRBJ2-5; 8 bases are a match to TRBD2. The CDR3 length is 15 residues. CDR1 and CDR2 from the germline V gene are LGHNA and YNFKEQ. The trim removed 0 bases at V and 5 bases at J, leaving 5 bases unmatched. Here the CDR3 DNA reads TGTGCCAGCAGCCAAGAGAGCAGCGGGAGCGAGACCCAGTACTTC. Amino acid sequence: CASSQESSGSETQYF.

This chain joins TRBV28 and TRBJ2-7, with 8 nucleotides matching TRBD1. CDR1 and CDR2 from the germline V gene are MDHEN and SYDVKM. The CDR3 covers 17 residues. V dropped 5 bases and J dropped 3; count of bases not matched to a gene: 15. This CDR3 reads CASSATPSDRVGYEQYF. CDR3 DNA: TGTGCCAGCAGTGCTACCCCTTCGGACAGGGTGGGCTACGAGCAGTACTTC.

The chain combines TRBV7-2 with TRBJ2-2; tentatively, D is TRBD2 (6 bases). Trimming removed 6 bases at V and 8 bases at J, with 10 bases between. Germline assignment: CDR1 SGHTA and CDR2 FQGNSA. This CDR3 region has 12 residues. This chain's CDR3 is CASRVTRGELFF. The CDR3 coding sequence is TGTGCCAGCAGGGTGACTAGGGGGGAGCTGTTTTTT. Together with reference TRBV7-2 and TRBJ2-2, the CDR3 gives the full variable domain: GAGVSQSPSNKVTEKGKDVELRCDPISGHTALYWYRQSLGQGLEFLIYFQGNSAPDKSGLPSDRFSAERTGGSVSTLTIQRTQQEDSAVYLCASRVTRGELFFGEGSRLTVL.

The J gene is TRBJ2-7, the V gene TRBV7-3; 8 bases align to TRBD1. V dropped 2 bases and J dropped 0; count of bases not matched to a gene: 9. This CDR3 has 17 amino acids. The germline V gene encodes CDR1 SGHTA and CDR2 FQGTGA. The CDR3 is CASSLFGQGPTSYEQYF. In nucleotides, the CDR3 is TGTGCCAGCAGCTTATTCGGACAGGGTCCAACCTCCTACGAGCAGTACTTC.

The chain carries TRBV7-9 and TRBJ1-2; D is unclear. Germline V gene data show CDR1 as SEHNR and CDR2 as FQNEAQ (reference sequence). CDR3 length: 13 residues. The V end lost 5 bases, the J end lost 2 bases, and 9 bases lay between the germline ends. The DNA of the CDR3 is TGTGCCAGCAGCACCGGAGGGAACTATGGCTACACCTTC. This codes for CASSTGGNYGYTF.

The rearrangement joins TRBV7-9 to TRBJ2-7; 10 bases map to TRBD2. CDR1 and CDR2 from the germline V gene are SEHNR and FQNEAQ (reference sequence). V lost 6 bases, J lost 3 bases, and 8 bases stayed unmatched. This CDR3 is built from 15 residues. The CDR3 coding sequence is TGTGCCAGCAGTTGGTCTAGCGGGAGTTTCTACGAGCAGTACTTC. As protein: CASSWSSGSFYEQYF.

The sample holds a few counts of this clone. The chain uses TRBV2 and TRBJ2-7; tentatively, D is TRBD2 (6 bases). Germline V gives CDR1 SNHLY, CDR2 FYNNEI. The CDR3 sequence is 14 residues long. The V end lost 5 bases, the J end lost 2 bases, and 13 bases lay between the germline ends. This CDR3 reads CASSTGTETYEQYF. The CDR3 bases are TGTGCCAGCAGTACCGGGACTGAGACCTACGAGCAGTACTTC.

V and J are TRBV28 and TRBJ2-7, with a possible D match to TRBD2 (7 bases). V was pared by 1 base and J by 1 base, with 20 bases between. CDR3 size: 18 residues. Germline CDR1 and CDR2: MDHEN and SYDVKM. The CDR3, as DNA: TGTGCCAGCAGTTTATTGCCGGGGGGCGGGGGACCTTCCTACGAGCAGTACTTC. Protein sequence: CASSLLPGGGGPSYEQYF.

This chain connects TRBV5-1 to TRBJ1-1; no clear D. The length of the CDR3 is 14 residues. The germline CDR1 and CDR2 sequences are SGHRS and YFSETQ. Trimming cost V 0 bases and J 1 base, with 7 bases left between them. The CDR3 protein is CASSLDGRNTEAFF. DNA of the CDR3: TGCGCCAGCAGCTTGGATGGCAGGAACACTGAAGCTTTCTTT.

The rearrangement uses TRBV29-1 and TRBJ2-7; D is possibly TRBD2 (6 bases). The germline CDR1 and CDR2 sequences are SQVTM and ANQGSEA. CDR3 length: 13 amino acids. With 4 bases removed from V and 4 bases from J, the gap between germline ends came to 14 bases. CDR3 protein: CSVALASRYEQYF. In DNA form, the CDR3 reads TGCAGCGTTGCTCTAGCGAGCAGGTACGAGCAGTACTTC.

This chain joins TRBV28 and TRBJ1-1, with 11 bases matching TRBD1. CDR1 and CDR2 (germline): MDHEN, SYDVKM. The CDR3 is made up of 15 amino acids. Germline trimming cut 2 bases from V and 10 bases from J; bases unmatched to any gene: 9. The CDR3 spells CASSLRTGGAGVAFF. DNA for the CDR3: TGTGCCAGCAGTTTACGGACAGGGGGCGCAGGTGTAGCTTTCTTT. The full variable domain, its missing parts supplied by reference TRBV28 and TRBJ1-1, is DVKVTQSSRYLVKRTGEKVFLECVQDMDHENMFWYRQDPGLGLRLIYFSYDVKMKEKGDIPEGYSVSREKKERFSLILESASTNQTSMYLCASSLRTGGAGVAFFGQGTRLTVV.

The genes are TRBV9 and TRBJ2-5, with TRBD1 identical over 8 bases. The CDR3 totals 15 residues. Germline-derived CDR1 and CDR2 are SGDLS and YYNGEE. Trimming took 2 bases from V and 4 from J; bases not matched to a gene: 7. In DNA form, the CDR3 reads TGTGCCAGCAGCGTCCGGACAGGGTTGGGAGAGACCCAGTACTTC. Encoded protein: CASSVRTGLGETQYF. The variable domain in full, completed from reference TRBV9 and TRBJ2-5, reads DSGVTQTPKHLITATGQRVTLRCSPRSGDLSVYWYQQSLDQGLQFLIQYYNGEERAKGNILERFSAQQFPDLHSELNLSSLELGDSALYFCASSVRTGLGETQYFGPGTRLLVL.

The chain's CDR3 is CASSEGGNEQFF. The CDR3 DNA follows: TGTGCCAGCAGTGAGGGGGGGAATGAGCAGTTCTTC. V is TRBV2 and J is TRBJ2-1; 7 bases fit TRBD2. The germline V gene has CDR1 SNHLY and CDR2 FYNNEI. V trimming: 3 bases; J trimming: 7 bases; junction bases outside the gene matches: 0. There are 12 residues in the CDR3.

The genes are TRBV27 and TRBJ2-1, with 9 positions matching TRBD2. After removal of 4 bases from V and 1 base from J, the junction contained 5 bases not matched to a gene. The germline V gene encodes CDR1 MNHEY and CDR2 SMNVEV (reference sequence). The CDR3 runs to 16 residues. The CDR3 sequence: CASSSTSGKSYNEQFF. Here the CDR3 DNA reads TGTGCCAGCAGTTCGACTAGCGGTAAATCCTACAATGAGCAGTTCTTC.

The chain joins TRBV27 to TRBJ1-2; D is unresolved. This CDR3 is built from 13 residues. V lost 6 bases and J 6 bases, leaving 14 bases between the germline ends. Per germline, CDR1 MNHEY and CDR2 SMNVEV (reference sequence). The CDR3 nucleotides read TGTGCCAGCAGGACAAGGTTCACGGATGGCTACACCTTC. Protein product: CASRTRFTDGYTF.

The chain has TRBV19 and TRBJ1-5, with unresolved D. The CDR3 length is 15 residues. Trimming stripped 2 bases from V and 0 bases from J, with 8 bases between. Germline V CDR1 and CDR2: LNHDA, SQIVND (reference sequence). The CDR3 spells CASSISQYSNQPQHF. In DNA form, the CDR3 reads TGTGCCAGTAGTATATCACAGTATAGCAATCAGCCCCAGCATTTT. The whole variable domain, filled in from reference TRBV19 and TRBJ1-5, reads DGGITQSPKYLFRKEGQNVTLSCEQNLNHDAMYWYRQDPGQGLRLIYYSQIVNDFQKGDIAEGYSVSREKKESFPLTVTSAQKNPTAFYLCASSISQYSNQPQHFGDGTRLSIL.

This clone has a single count. This chain connects TRBV4-3 to TRBJ2-3, with 12 bases identical to TRBD2. The CDR3 has 18 residues. CDR1 and CDR2 (germline): LGHNA, YSLEER. The ends lost 5 bases at V and 0 bases at J; junction bases unmatched: 9. CDR3 bases: TGCGCCAGCAGCGGGGGACTAGCGGGCCCTTTTAGCACAGATACGCAGTATTTT. It yields the protein CASSGGLAGPFSTDTQYF.